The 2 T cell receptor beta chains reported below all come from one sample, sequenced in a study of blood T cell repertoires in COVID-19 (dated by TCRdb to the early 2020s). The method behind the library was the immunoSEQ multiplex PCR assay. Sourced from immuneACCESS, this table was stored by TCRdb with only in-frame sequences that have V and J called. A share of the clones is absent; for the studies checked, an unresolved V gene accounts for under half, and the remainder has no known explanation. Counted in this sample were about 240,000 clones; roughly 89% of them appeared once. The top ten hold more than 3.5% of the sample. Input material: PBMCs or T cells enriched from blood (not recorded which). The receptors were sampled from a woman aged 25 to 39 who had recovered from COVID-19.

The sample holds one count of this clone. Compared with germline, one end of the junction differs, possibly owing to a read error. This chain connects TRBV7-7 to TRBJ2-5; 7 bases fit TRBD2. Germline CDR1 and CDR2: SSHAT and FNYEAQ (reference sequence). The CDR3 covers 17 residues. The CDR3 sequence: CASSQHPAGVGIETQYF. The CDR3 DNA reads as TGTGCTAGCAGCCAACACCCGGCGGGAGTCGGGATTGAGACCCAGTACTTC. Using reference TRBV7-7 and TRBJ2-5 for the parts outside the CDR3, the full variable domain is GAGVSQSPRYKVTKRGQDVTLRCDPISSHATLYWYQQALGQGPEFLTYFNYEAQPDKSGLPSDRFSAERPEGSISTLTIQRTEQRDSAMYRCASSQHPAGVGIETQYFGPGTRLLVL.

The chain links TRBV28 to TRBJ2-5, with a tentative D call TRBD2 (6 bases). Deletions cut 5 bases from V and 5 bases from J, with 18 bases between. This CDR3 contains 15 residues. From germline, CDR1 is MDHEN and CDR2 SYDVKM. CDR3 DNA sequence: TGTGCCAGCAGTGCCGAGGGACTCCCGGGGGAGACCCAGTACTTC. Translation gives CASSAEGLPGETQYF.